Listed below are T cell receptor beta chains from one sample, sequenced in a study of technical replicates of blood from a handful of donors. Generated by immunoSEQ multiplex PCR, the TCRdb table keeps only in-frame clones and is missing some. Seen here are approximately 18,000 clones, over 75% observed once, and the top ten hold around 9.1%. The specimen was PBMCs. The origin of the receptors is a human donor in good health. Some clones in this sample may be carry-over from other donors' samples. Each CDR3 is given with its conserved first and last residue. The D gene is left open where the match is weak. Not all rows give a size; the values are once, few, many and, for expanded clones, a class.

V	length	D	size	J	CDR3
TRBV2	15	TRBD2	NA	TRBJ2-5	CASSEVVAGDETQYF
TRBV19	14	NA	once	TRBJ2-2	CAGSLSWNTGELFF
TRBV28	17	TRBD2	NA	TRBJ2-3	CASSLGPGRGRTDTQYF
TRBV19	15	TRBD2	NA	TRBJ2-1	CASSISGTQGMPQFF
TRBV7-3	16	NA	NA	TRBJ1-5	CASSLTLKSRGEPQHF
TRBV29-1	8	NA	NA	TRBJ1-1	CSAREAFF
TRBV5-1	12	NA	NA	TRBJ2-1	CASSWADNEQFF
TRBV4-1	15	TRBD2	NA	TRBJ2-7	CASSQDGGDSYEQYF
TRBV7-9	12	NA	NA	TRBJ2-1	CAEGDPPLEQFF
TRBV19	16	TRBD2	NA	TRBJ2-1	CASSTSLAGGSHEQFF
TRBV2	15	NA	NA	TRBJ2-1	CASLLQTRVANEQFF
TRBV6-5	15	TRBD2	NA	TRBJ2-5	CASRRLGLARETQYF
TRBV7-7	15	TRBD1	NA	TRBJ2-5	CASSPRTGGGETQYF
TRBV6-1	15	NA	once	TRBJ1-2	CASSEAGRGIDGYTF
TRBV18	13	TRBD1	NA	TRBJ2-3	CASSSTGGHSGNF
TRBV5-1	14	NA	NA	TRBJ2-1	CASSLGPSYNEQFF
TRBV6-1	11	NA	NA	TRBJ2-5	CATAVLGTQYF
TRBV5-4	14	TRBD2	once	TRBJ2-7	CASSLALAGNEQYF
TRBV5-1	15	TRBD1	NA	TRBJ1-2	CASSLTGATNYGYTF
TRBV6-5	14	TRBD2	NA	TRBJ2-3	CASSLSGRGDTQYF
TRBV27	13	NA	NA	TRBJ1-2	CASSLGGAGGYTF
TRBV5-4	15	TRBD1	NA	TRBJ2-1	CASREGTDLYNEQFF
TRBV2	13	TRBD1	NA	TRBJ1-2	CASTGTGKGGYTF
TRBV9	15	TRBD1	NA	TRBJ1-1	CASSPRQGANTEAFF
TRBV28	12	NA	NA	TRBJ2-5	CASSSGSNIQYF
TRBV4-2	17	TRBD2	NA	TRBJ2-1	CASSQPQREGVYNEQFF
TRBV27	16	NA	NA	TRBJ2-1	CASSLRGGGPYNEQFF
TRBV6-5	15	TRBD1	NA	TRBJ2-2	CASSRRDRVTGELFF
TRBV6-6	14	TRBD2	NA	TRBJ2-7	CASSYSGGLGEQYF
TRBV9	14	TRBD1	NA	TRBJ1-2	CASSVGQGSYGYTF
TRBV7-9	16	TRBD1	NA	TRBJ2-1	CASSSGTGTTYNEQFF
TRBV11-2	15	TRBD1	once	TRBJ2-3	CASSLGGQGTDTQYF
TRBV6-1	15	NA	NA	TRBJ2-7	CASSDLAGEGHEQYF
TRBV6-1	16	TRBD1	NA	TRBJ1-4	CASSETGGLTNEKLFF
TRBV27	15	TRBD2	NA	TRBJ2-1	CASSLSGSSYNEQFF
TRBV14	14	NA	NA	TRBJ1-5	CASSQGQGNQPQHF
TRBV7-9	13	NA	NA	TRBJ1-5	CASSLALNQPQHF
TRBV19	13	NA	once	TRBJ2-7	CASSMGSSYEQYF
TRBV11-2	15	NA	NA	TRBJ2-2	CASSLGLPNTGELFF
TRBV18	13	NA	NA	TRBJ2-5	CASSPPGSETQYF
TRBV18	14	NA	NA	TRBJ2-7	CASSPDRDSYEQYF
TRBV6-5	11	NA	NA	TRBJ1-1	CASSYADEAFF
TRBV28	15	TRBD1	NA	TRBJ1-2	CASSPGTGGMYGYTF
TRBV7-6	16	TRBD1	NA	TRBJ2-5	CASSLGTGQGTETQYF
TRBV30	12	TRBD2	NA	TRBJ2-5	CAWGAGQETQYF
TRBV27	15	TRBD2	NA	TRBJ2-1	CASSLTAGVINEQFF
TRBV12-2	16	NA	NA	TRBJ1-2	CASRLRFGEETYGYTF
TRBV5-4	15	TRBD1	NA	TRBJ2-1	CASSIGQGAFNEQFF
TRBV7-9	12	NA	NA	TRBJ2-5	CASSSLLETQYF
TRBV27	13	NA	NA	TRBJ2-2	CASSFTAAGELFF
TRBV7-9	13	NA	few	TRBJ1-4	CASSPQGLGKLFF
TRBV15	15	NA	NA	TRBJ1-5	CATSGHREANQPQHF
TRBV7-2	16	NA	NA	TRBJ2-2	CASSLGPPGVSGELFF